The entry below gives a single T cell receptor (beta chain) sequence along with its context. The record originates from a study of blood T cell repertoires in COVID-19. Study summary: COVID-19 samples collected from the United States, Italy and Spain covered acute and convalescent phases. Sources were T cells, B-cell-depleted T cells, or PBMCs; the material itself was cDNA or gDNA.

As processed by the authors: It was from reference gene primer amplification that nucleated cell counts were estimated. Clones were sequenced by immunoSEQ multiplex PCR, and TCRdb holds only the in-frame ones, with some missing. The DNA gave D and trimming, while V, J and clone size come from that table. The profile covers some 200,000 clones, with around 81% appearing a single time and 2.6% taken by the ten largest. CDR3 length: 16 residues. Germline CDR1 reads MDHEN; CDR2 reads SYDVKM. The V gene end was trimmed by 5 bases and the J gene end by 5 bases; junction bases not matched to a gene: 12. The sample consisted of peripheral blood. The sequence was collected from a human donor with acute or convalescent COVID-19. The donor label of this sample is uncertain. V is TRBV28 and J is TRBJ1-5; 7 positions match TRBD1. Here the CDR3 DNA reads TGTGCCAGCAGTACCTTTGAAGGGGGCTATTATCAGCCCCAGCATTTT. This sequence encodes CASSTFEGGYYQPQHF.